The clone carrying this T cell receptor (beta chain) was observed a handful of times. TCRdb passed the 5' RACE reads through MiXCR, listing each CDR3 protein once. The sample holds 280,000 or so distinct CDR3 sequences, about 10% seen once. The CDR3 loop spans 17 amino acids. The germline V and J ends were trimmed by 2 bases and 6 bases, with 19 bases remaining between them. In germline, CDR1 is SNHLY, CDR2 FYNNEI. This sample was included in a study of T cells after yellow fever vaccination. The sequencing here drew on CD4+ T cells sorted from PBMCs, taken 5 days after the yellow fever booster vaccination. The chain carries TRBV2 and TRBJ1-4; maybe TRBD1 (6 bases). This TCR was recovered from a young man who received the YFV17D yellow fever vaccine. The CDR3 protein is CASSESPLGAGYEKLFF. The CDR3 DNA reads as TGTGCCAGCAGTGAATCGCCCTTGGGGGCGGGTTATGAAAAACTGTTTTTT. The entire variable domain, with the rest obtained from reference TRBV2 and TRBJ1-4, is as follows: EPEVTQTPSHQVTQMGQEVILRCVPISNHLYFYWYRQILGQKVEFLVSFYNNEISEKSEIFDDQFSVERPDGSNFTLKIRSTKLEDSAMYFCASSESPLGAGYEKLFFGSGTQLSVL.